The rows below give T cell receptor beta chains drawn from one sample of a study of regulatory T cells in long-lasting Graves disease. TCRdb called the multiplex PCR reads again in MiXCR, with one record for every CDR3 protein. The profile shows a few hundred thousand distinct CDR3 sequences, 20% to 25% of them singletons. This sample comprised peripheral blood mononuclear cells (PBMCs), obtained when the disease was refractory, from a patient treated with antithyroid drugs. All receptors come from a female donor with Graves disease. Both conserved end residues are part of each CDR3.

cdr3_length v_call cdr3_aa
16 TRBV13 CASSPGQSSPSNEQYF
14 TRBV2 CASSEGRANQPQHF
17 TRBV18 CASSPLAGTETNYGYTF
17 TRBV19 CASSMIFPGGGGETQYF
14 TRBV12-3/TRBV12-4 CASSIRQDQETQYF
17 TRBV5-1 CASSQTGWWDNTGELFF
14 TRBV11-3 CASSSRTSGSEQFF
13 TRBV28 CASSTPSGYGYTF
13 TRBV5-1 CASSTSGSETQYF
14 TRBV6-2/TRBV6-3 CASSEAWQHGGYTF
13 TRBV19 CASTPAGRQGYTF
15 TRBV29-1 CSVAGSDAGADSQYF
15 TRBV24-1 CATSDFGGGTGELFF
16 TRBV7-9 CASSLQGTGESYEQYF
13 TRBV28 CASATGTLYEQYF
14 TRBV30 CATTSRTSGYEQYF
12 TRBV30 CAWSFQGTGYTF
15 TRBV12-3/TRBV12-4 CASSLSGQQNSPLHF
15 TRBV2 CASSVGPLGNQPQHF
16 TRBV29-1 CSVTGTAVSGANVLTF
14 TRBV28 CASSFRGGRNTIYF
13 TRBV12-3/TRBV12-4 CASSFAGGNGYTF
16 TRBV7-2 CASSEMVSGSTYEQYF
15 TRBV11-2 CASRMGRAFQETQYF
15 TRBV27 CASSLIGGSNTEAFF
13 TRBV6-2/TRBV6-3 CASSSPNTGELFF
15 TRBV27 CASTQRQGSTYGYTF
12 TRBV29-1 CSVEEGVHEQYF
17 TRBV7-3 CAGSKGQLSATTGELFF
12 TRBV5-1 CASSRGRDEQYF
16 TRBV18 CASSPGQKLNNSPLHF
14 TRBV30 CACPGLAAYNEQFF
16 TRBV20-1 CSASQGGRGTKNIQYF
17 TRBV6-1 CASSNDRDGAMNTEAFF
15 TRBV27 CASSPGYGLTGELFF
14 TRBV29-1 CSVKRSGVNTEAFF
13 TRBV20-1 CSARTEGNEKLFF
15 TRBV2 CASRVDTVLSYGQYF
12 TRBV2 CASGGQVYGYTF
13 TRBV6-1 CASSEYLGGQQHF
15 TRBV27 CASSFNLQRGDIQYF
14 TRBV6-1 CASSPPTDSYEQYF
13 TRBV28 CASSLSSVETQYF
14 TRBV7-2 CASSLVGGSGEQYF
17 TRBV4-3 CASSQDLGLAGLGEQFF
16 TRBV7-2 CASSSRTGVKGNTIYF
16 TRBV6-5 CASSYKGPGSGSPQHF
14 TRBV5-1 CASSQEVRTYEQYF
14 TRBV20-1 CSARVPGESSPLHF
15 TRBV7-9 CASSLVRAVFTEAFF
14 TRBV20-1 CSAKGQGNNQPQHF
15 TRBV3-1 CASSRGLGVKETQYF
14 TRBV28 CASSFLQNTGELFF
13 TRBV2 CASNGPFEDEQYF
12 TRBV24-1 CATSDFVLGYTF